Presented here are 12 T cell receptor beta chains from one specimen sequenced in a study of shared T cell receptors in the human thymus. Measured with immunoSEQ multiplex PCR; TCRdb has only the in-frame clones, and not every one. The sample records hundreds of thousands of clones, approximately 89% being singletons. The same data also went into a second study, on human thymus T cells.

Input material: thymocytes. All receptors come from a boy under three years old with a congenital heart defect.

The J gene is TRBJ1-1, the V gene TRBV14, with TRBD1 matching 7 bases. Germline V lookup: CDR1 SGHDN, CDR2 FVKESK. The V gene end was trimmed by 0 bases and the J gene end by 5 bases; junction bases not matched to a gene: 21. The CDR3 contains 20 residues. As DNA, the CDR3 is TGTGCCAGCAGCCAAGAAGGCGGGAAGGGGGCAGGGTGGAGAGGTACTGAAGCTTTCTTT. Amino acid sequence: CASSQEGGKGAGWRGTEAFF.

This clone was detected only once. This chain links TRBV5-1 with TRBJ1-2, with D possibly matching TRBD1 (6 bases). In germline, CDR1 is SGHRS, CDR2 YFSETQ. The CDR3 is 14 residues long. Trimming took off 4 bases at V and 2 bases at J, with 12 bases between the two ends. Here the CDR3 DNA reads TGCGCCAGCAGCCGAAAAGACAGGAACTATGGCTACACCTTC. Protein: CASSRKDRNYGYTF. The full variable domain, completed using reference TRBV5-1 and TRBJ1-2, is KAGVTQTPRYLIKTRGQQVTLSCSPISGHRSVSWYQQTPGQGLQFLFEYFSETQRNKGNFPGRFSGRQFSNSRSEMNVSTLELGDSALYLCASSRKDRNYGYTFGSGTRLTVV.

As DNA, the CDR3 is TGTGCCAGCAGTGGCAGGGGAATTCTCACTGAAGCTTTCTTT. This gives the protein CASSGRGILTEAFF. The chain is built from TRBV25-1 and TRBJ1-1, with D perhaps matching TRBD1 (6 bases). V lost 4 bases to trimming and J lost 4 bases, with 13 bases between them. The CDR3 runs 14 residues. Germline CDR1 MGHDK, CDR2 SYGVNS.

The rearrangement links TRBV9 to TRBJ1-1, with no clear D. The CDR3 sequence is 18 residues long. Germline assignment: CDR1 SGDLS and CDR2 YYNGEE. The germline V and J ends were trimmed by 0 bases and 3 bases, with 21 bases remaining between them. CDR3 sequence: CASSVVGAGKSVDTEAFF. CDR3 bases: TGTGCCAGCAGCGTAGTCGGTGCGGGAAAGTCGGTGGACACTGAAGCTTTCTTT.

The rearrangement links TRBV7-6 to TRBJ2-1; 7 bases are a match to TRBD2. The CDR3 runs to 16 residues. Per the germline V gene, CDR1 is SGHVS and CDR2 is FNYEAQ. V was clipped by 2 bases and J by 0 bases; unmatched bases: 4. CDR3 amino acids: CASSLFRGDSYNEQFF. Here the CDR3 DNA reads TGTGCCAGCAGCTTATTCCGGGGGGACTCCTACAATGAGCAGTTCTTC.

CDR3 sequence: CASRSRGTSGANVLTF. CDR3 nucleotides: TGTGCCAGCAGGTCAAGAGGAACTTCTGGGGCCAACGTCCTGACTTTC. The J gene is TRBJ2-6, the V gene TRBV6-4, with D unclear. Germline V lookup: CDR1 MRHNA, CDR2 SNTAGT. Trimming cost V 6 bases and J 1 base, with 13 bases left between them. The CDR3 length is 16 residues.

The J gene is TRBJ1-4, the V gene TRBV29-1, with D unclear. The V and J ends lost 5 bases and 0 bases respectively, with 31 bases between them. This CDR3 contains 21 residues. CDR1 is SQVTM and CDR2 is ANQGSEA in the germline V gene. The CDR3 region is CSVQMKGKGGRGGPTNEKLFF. The CDR3 nucleotides read TGCAGCGTTCAAATGAAAGGGAAGGGCGGGCGCGGTGGACCAACTAATGAAAAACTGTTTTTT.

This clone was seen a single time. This chain uses TRBV11-2 with TRBJ2-7; D might be TRBD1 (5 bases). The CDR3 totals 17 residues. Trimming cost V 4 bases and J 5 bases, with 24 bases left between them. From germline, CDR1 is SGHAT and CDR2 FQNNGV. Here the CDR3 DNA reads TGTGCCAGCAGCTGGGAAACGCAGGGTTCGAGGTTGGACGAGCAGTACTTC. Translated, it gives CASSWETQGSRLDEQYF.

This chain connects TRBV5-4 to TRBJ2-7, with 9 bases fitting TRBD1. There are 16 residues in the CDR3. V lost 4 bases, J lost 6 bases, and 14 bases stayed unmatched. Germline values: CDR1 SGHNT, CDR2 YYREEE (reference sequence). Here the CDR3 reads CASSDPWGQGIGEQYF. The CDR3 DNA follows: TGTGCCAGCAGCGACCCTTGGGGACAGGGAATTGGCGAGCAGTACTTC.

The V gene is TRBV6-4, the J gene TRBJ2-7, with 8 bases lining up with TRBD2. J gave up 1 base and V 2 bases, and 4 bases lay outside the gene matches. The CDR3 loop spans 15 amino acids. Looked up from germline, CDR1 is MRHNA and CDR2 is SNTAGT. Written as DNA, the CDR3 is TGTGCCAGCAGTGACGCTAGCGGGCCGTCCTACGAGCAGTACTTC. Protein sequence: CASSDASGPSYEQYF.

This clone was seen a few times. The chain has TRBV28 and TRBJ1-4; D perhaps matches TRBD1 (6 bases). The V end lost 3 bases, the J end lost 0 bases, and 11 bases lay between the germline ends. Germline-derived CDR1 and CDR2 are MDHEN and SYDVKM. The CDR3 contains 16 residues. The CDR3 is CASSFRTVATNEKLFF. In DNA, the CDR3 is TGTGCCAGCAGTTTTCGGACAGTTGCAACTAATGAAAAACTGTTTTTT.

This sequence joins TRBV2 and TRBJ2-2; TRBD2 matches at 11 bases. Trimming cost V 4 bases and J 2 bases; bases outside gene matches: 6. There are 17 residues in the CDR3. CDR1 and CDR2 from the germline V gene are SNHLY and FYNNEI. The CDR3 DNA sequence: TGTGCCAGCAGTGCCCTGGGACTAGCGGCCAACACCGGGGAGCTGTTTTTT. Translation gives CASSALGLAANTGELFF.